This TCR beta chain appears in the sequencing data of a study of patients and donors after allogeneic stem cell transplantation. A single record per CDR3 protein comes from TCRdb applying MiXCR to the RT-PCR reads. The sample lists 150,000 to 200,000 distinct CDR3 sequences, roughly two fifths seen once, with approximately 30% in the top ten. The CDR3 sequence is 13 residues long. The ends were cut back, 5 bases at V and 15 bases at J, with 20 bases in the middle. The chain is built from TRBV12-3 or TRBV12-4 and TRBJ2-1; a possible D gene is TRBD2 (5 bases). The TCR sequence derives from a human donor who was either an allogeneic HSCT recipient or a stem cell or donor lymphocyte infusion donor (not recorded which). It is not recorded whose cells these are; they may come from a transplant donor. Specimen: blood, either unsorted or a sorted T cell fraction (not recorded which). CDR3 in amino acids: CASSQKLEGERFF. The CDR3 nucleotides are TGTGCCAGCAGTCAGAAACTAGAGGGCGAAAGGTTCTTC.